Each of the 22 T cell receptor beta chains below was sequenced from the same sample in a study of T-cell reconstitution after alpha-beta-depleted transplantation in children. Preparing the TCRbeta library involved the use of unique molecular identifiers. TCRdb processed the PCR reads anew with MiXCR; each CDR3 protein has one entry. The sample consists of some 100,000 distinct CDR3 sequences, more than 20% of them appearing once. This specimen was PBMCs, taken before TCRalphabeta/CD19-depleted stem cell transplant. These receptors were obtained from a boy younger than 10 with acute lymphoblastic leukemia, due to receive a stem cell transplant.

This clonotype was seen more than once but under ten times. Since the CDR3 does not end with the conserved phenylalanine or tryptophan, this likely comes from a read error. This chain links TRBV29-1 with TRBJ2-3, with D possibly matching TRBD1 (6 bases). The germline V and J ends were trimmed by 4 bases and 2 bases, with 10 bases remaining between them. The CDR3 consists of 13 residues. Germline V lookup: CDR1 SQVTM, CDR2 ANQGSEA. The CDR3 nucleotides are TGCAGCGTTGCTCCAGGGGTCACAGATACGCAGTATCTT. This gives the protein CSVAPGVTDTQYL.

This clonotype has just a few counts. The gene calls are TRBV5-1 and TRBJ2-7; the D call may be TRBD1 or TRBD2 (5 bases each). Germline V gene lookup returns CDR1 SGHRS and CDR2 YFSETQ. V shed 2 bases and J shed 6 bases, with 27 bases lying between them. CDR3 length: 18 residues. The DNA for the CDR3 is TGCGCCAGCAGCTTAGAGGGAGTGAGGCTCCGGGGACGTGGCGAGCAGTACTTC. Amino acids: CASSLEGVRLRGRGEQYF.

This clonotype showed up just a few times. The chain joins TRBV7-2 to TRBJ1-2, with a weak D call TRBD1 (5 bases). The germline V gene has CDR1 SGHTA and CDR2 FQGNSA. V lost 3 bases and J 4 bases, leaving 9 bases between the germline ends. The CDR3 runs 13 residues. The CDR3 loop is CASSFGQIYGYTF. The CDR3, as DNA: TGTGCCAGCAGCTTCGGACAAATCTATGGCTACACCTTC.

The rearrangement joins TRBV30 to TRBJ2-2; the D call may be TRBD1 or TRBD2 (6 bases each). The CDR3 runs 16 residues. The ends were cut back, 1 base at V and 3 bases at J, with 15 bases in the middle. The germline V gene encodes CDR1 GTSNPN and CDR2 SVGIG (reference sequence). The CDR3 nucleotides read TGTGCCTGGAGTGCTGCGCGGAGGGGGGACACCGGGGAGCTGTTTTTT. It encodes CAWSAARRGDTGELFF.

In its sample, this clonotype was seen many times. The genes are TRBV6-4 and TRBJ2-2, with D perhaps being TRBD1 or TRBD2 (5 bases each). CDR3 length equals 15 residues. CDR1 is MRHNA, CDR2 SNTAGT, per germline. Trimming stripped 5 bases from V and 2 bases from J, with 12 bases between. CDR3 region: CASSPGTVNTGELFF. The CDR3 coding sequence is TGTGCCAGCAGTCCCGGGACGGTAAACACCGGGGAGCTGTTTTTT.

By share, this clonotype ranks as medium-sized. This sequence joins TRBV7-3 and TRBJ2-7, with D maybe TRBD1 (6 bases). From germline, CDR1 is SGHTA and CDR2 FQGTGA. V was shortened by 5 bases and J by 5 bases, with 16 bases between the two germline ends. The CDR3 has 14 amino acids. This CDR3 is CASSPGPGVDEQYF. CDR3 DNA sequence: TGTGCCAGCAGCCCTGGGCCAGGGGTTGACGAGCAGTACTTC.

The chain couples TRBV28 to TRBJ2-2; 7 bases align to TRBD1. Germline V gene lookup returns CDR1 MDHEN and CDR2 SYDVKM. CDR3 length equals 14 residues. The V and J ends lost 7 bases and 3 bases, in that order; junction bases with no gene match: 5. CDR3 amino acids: CASTMTGYTGELFF. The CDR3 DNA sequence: TGTGCCAGCACCATGACAGGGTACACCGGGGAGCTGTTTTTT.

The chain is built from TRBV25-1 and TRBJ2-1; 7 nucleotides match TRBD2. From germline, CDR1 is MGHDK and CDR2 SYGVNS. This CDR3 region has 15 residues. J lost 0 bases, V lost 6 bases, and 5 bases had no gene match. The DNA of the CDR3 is TGTGCCAGCAGGGACCGGGACTACTCCTACAATGAGCAGTTCTTC. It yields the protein CASRDRDYSYNEQFF.

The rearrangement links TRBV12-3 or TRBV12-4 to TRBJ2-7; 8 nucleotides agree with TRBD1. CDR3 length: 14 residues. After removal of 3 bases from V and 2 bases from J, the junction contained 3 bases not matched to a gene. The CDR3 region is CASSLAGQAYEQYF. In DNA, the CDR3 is TGTGCCAGCAGTTTGGCGGGACAGGCCTACGAGCAGTACTTC.

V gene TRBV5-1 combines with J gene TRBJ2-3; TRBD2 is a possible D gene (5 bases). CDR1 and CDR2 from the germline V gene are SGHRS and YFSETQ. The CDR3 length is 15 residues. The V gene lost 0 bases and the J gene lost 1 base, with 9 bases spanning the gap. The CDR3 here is CASSLAGSGTDTQYF. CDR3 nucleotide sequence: TGCGCCAGCAGCTTGGCCGGTAGCGGCACAGATACGCAGTATTTT.

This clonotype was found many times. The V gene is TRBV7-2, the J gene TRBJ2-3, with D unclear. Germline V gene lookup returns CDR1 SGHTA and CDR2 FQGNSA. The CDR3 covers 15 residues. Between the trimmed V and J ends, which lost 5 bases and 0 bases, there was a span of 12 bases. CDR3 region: CASSLTSISTDTQYF. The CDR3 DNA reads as TGTGCCAGCAGCCTGACTTCCATTAGCACAGATACGCAGTATTTT.

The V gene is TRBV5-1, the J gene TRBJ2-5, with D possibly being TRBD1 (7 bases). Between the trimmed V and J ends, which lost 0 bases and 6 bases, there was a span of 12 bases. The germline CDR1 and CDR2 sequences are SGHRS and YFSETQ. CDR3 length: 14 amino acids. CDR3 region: CASSLEEGAKTQYF. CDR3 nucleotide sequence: TGCGCCAGCAGCTTGGAGGAGGGGGCGAAGACCCAGTACTTC. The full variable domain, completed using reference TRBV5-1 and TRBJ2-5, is KAGVTQTPRYLIKTRGQQVTLSCSPISGHRSVSWYQQTPGQGLQFLFEYFSETQRNKGNFPGRFSGRQFSNSRSEMNVSTLELGDSALYLCASSLEEGAKTQYFGPGTRLLVL.

CDR3 nucleotide sequence: TGCAGTGCTAGAGAGGGACTAACCTACAATGAGCAGTTCTTC. Its translation: CSAREGLTYNEQFF. V gene TRBV20-1 combines with J gene TRBJ2-1, with 7 bases aligning to TRBD2. The length of the CDR3 is 14 residues. The J segment lost 2 bases and the V segment lost 0 bases, leaving 1 base of the junction unmatched. The V gene's germline CDR1 is DFQATT and CDR2 SNEGSKA (reference sequence).

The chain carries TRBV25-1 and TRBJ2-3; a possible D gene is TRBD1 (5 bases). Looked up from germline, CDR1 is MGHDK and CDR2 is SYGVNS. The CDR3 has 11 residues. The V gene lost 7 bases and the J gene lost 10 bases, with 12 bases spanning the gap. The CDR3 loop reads CASMITGAQYF. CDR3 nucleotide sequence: TGTGCCAGCATGATTACAGGAGCGCAGTATTTT. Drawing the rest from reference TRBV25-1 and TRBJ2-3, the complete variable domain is EADIYQTPRYLVIGTGKKITLECSQTMGHDKMYWYQQDPGMELHLIHYSYGVNSTEKGDLSSESTVSRIRTEHFPLTLESARPSHTSQYLCASMITGAQYFGPGTRLTVL.

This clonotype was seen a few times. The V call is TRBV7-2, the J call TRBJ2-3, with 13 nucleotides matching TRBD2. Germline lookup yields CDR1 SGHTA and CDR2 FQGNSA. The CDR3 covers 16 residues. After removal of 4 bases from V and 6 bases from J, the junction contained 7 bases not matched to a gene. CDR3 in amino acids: CASSSRLAGGSDTQYF. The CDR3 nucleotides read TGTGCCAGCAGCTCCCGACTAGCGGGAGGTTCGGATACGCAGTATTTT. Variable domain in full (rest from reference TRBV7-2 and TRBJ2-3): GAGVSQSPSNKVTEKGKDVELRCDPISGHTALYWYRQSLGQGLEFLIYFQGNSAPDKSGLPSDRFSAERTGGSVSTLTIQRTQQEDSAVYLCASSSRLAGGSDTQYFGPGTRLTVL.

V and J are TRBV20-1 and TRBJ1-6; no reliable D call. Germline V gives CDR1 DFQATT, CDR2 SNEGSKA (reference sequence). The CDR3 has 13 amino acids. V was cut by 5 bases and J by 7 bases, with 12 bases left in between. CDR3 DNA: TGCAGTGCTCCTTTAGGATCCAATTCACCCCTCCACTTT. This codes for CSAPLGSNSPLHF.

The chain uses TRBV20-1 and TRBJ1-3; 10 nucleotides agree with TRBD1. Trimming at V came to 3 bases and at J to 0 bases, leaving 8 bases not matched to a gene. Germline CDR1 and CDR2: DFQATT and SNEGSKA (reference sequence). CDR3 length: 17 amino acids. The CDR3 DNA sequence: TGCAGTGCTAGTGGGGACAGGGGTTGGGACTCTGGAAACACCATATATTTT. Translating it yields CSASGDRGWDSGNTIYF.

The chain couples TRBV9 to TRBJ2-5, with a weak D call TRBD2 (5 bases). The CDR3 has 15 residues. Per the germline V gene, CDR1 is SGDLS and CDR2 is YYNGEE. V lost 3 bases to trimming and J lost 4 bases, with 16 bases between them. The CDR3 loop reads CASSEESRGGETQYF. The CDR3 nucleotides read TGTGCCAGCAGCGAGGAGAGTCGCGGAGGAGAGACCCAGTACTTC. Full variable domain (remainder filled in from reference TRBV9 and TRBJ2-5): DSGVTQTPKHLITATGQRVTLRCSPRSGDLSVYWYQQSLDQGLQFLIQYYNGEERAKGNILERFSAQQFPDLHSELNLSSLELGDSALYFCASSEESRGGETQYFGPGTRLLVL.

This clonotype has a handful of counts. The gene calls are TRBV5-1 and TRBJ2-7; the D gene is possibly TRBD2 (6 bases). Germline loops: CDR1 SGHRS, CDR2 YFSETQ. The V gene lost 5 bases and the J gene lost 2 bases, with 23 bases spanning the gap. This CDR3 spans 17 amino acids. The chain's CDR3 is CASRRVGGSTRTYEQYF. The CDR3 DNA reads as TGCGCCAGCAGACGGGTGGGGGGTTCGACTAGGACCTACGAGCAGTACTTC.

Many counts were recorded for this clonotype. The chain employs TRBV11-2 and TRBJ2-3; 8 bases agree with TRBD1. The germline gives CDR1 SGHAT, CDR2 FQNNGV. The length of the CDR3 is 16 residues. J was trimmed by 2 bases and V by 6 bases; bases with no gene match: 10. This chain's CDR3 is CASSRNRGENTDTQYF. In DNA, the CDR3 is TGTGCCAGCAGTCGGAACAGGGGGGAGAACACAGATACGCAGTATTTT.

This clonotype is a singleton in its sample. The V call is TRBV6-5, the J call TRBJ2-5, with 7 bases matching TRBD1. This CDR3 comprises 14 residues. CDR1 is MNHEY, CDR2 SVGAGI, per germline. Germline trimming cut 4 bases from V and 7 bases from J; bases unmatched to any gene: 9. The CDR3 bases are TGTGCCAGCAGTTTCCGGGACAGACAGGGGACCCAGTACTTC. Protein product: CASSFRDRQGTQYF.

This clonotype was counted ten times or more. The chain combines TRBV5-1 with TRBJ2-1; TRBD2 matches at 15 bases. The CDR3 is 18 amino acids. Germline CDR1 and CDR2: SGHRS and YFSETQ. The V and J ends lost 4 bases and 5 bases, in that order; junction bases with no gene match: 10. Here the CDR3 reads CASSHLTGTSGRNNEQFF. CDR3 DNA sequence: TGCGCCAGCAGCCATTTAACCGGGACTAGCGGGAGGAACAATGAGCAGTTCTTC.